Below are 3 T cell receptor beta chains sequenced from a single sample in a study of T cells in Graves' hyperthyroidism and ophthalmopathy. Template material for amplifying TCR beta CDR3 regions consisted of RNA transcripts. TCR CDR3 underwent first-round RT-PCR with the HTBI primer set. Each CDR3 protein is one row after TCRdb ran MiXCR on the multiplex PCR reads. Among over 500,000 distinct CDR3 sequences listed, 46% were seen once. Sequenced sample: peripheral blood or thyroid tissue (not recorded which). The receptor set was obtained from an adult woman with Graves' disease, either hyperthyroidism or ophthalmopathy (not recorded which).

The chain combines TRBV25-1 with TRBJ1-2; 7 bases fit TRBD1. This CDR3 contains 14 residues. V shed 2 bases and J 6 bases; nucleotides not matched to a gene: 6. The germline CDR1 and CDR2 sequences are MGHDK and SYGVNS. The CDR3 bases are TGTGCCAGCAGTGAAAGACAGGGAGGGGATGGCTACACCTTC. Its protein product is CASSERQGGDGYTF.

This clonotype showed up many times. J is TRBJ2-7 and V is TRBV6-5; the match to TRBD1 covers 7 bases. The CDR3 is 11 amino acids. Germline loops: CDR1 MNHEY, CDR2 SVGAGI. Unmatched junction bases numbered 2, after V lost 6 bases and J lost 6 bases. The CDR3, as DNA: TGTGCCAGCAGGAGGGGGCGCGAGCAGTACTTC. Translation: CASRRGREQYF.

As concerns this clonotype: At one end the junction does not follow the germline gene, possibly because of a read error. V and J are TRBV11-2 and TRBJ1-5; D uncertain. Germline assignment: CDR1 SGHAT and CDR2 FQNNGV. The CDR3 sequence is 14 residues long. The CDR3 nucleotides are TGTGCCGGCAGCCGTCAGATCGGCAATCAGCCCCAGCATTTT. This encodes CAGSRQIGNQPQHF.